The following is a TCR beta chain sequence with its context. The CDR3 loop spans 14 amino acids. This entry is derived from a study of blood T cell repertoires in COVID-19. This table comes from immunoSEQ multiplex PCR, and its TCRdb copy is limited to in-frame clones, with some not included. The sample records 200,000 to 300,000 clones, around 90% being singletons. The sample taken for sequencing was peripheral blood. The V and J genes are TRBV21-1 and TRBJ2-5; the table assigns TRBD2, which was not confirmed against the DNA. TRBV21-1 is a recognized pseudogene. The receptor was derived from a human donor in a cohort sampled during active COVID-19. CDR3 DNA sequence: TGTGCCAGCAGCAAACGGGCCAGAGGGGAGACCCAGTACTTC. Translation: CASSKRARGETQYF.